One T cell receptor (beta chain) is described in this entry. Its antigen is unidentified. Described treatment: oral pan-JAK inhibitor, 5-10 mg twice daily. Per the germline V gene, CDR1 is ENHRY and CDR2 is SYGVKD. V trimming: 8 bases; J trimming: 3 bases; junction bases outside the gene matches: 3. The CDR3 covers 12 residues. The data stem from a study of CD8+ T cells in alopecia areata. Study-level findings and limits: The study also sequences resident alphabeta T cells of normal skin in scalp samples. Researchers reported that TCR sharing among patients proved less clear than in mice, possibly HLA-linked.

Sequencing templates came from extracted RNA that was reverse transcribed into cDNA. TCRdb keeps only in-frame clones here, not all; method: immunoSEQ multiplex PCR. This sample yields fewer than 250,000 clones, of which about 60% are seen a single time; around 0.7% belongs to the top ten. The sequenced sample was CD4+ T cells sorted from blood, obtained at week 4, from a patient treated with tofacitinib. This chain joins TRBV10-3 and TRBJ2-7, with 8 bases lining up with TRBD2. This sequence was found in a human donor with alopecia areata. The CDR3 loop reads CAIGTRIYEQYF. The CDR3 region has the DNA TGTGCCATCGGGACTAGGATCTACGAGCAGTACTTC.